This T cell receptor beta chain was profiled in a study of OX40 agonist ivuxolimab in advanced cancers. Regarding the research as a whole: Ivuxolimab, which targeted the costimulatory receptor OX40 (CD134), was an agonistic, fully human IgG2 monoclonal antibody. Intravenous ivuxolimab was administered to patients every 2 weeks at six dose levels: 0.01, 0.1, 0.3, 1.5, 3 and 10 mg/kg. Of the 52 patients in dose escalation, some 20 had hepatocellular carcinoma, around 15 had melanoma, 9 had renal cell carcinoma and 9 had head and neck cancer. In the dose-escalation cohort, roughly four fifths of patients were male, and the mean age was approximately 60 years, with a range of roughly 23 to 85. Prior anti-PD-1, anti-PD-L1 or anti-CTLA-4 therapy was permitted, and approximately 39% of dose-escalation patients had received checkpoint inhibitors. Three dose-escalation patients achieved partial responses, one with hepatocellular carcinoma and two with cutaneous melanoma. The purpose of peripheral TCRbeta sequencing was to test whether ivuxolimab changed TCR sequence diversity and led to clonal T-cell expansion. The paper reports the monotherapy dose-escalation portion (N of about 47 patients) of the phase I ivuxolimab trial. Beyond this particular receptor, the publication reports: At doses of 0.1 to 3.0 mg/kg, clonal expansion of both CD4+ and CD8+ blood T cells was observed from baseline to week 6. After ivuxolimab, CD8+ T cells had more expanded clones than CD4+ T cells on average. Partial responders in the 0.1-3.0 mg/kg groups had among the lowest normalized peripheral clonal expansion, especially among CD8+ T cells. Which antigens the clonally expanded peripheral T cells were specific for was not determined. Low levels of normalized T-cell clonal expansion were also seen in some nonresponding patients.

In its sample, this clone was seen once. It has no known antigen specificity. Per-nucleotide qualities are absent, and no much larger clonotype sits a single base away. The trial excluded patients who had a history of autoimmune disease or were on systemic immunosuppression. Peripheral blood for TCR sequencing was collected from all dose cohorts at baseline, on cycle 4 day 1, and on cycle 7 day 1. Samples were obtained from an open-label, multicenter, first-in-human phase I dose-escalation trial of ivuxolimab. The trial enrolled adults with locally advanced or metastatic head and neck squamous cell, hepatocellular, melanoma or renal cell carcinoma. Before TCR sequencing, CD4+ T cells and CD8+ T cells were sorted from peripheral blood as separate populations. The germline V gene provides CDR1 MGHDK and CDR2 SYGVNS. The CDR3 has 12 amino acids, counting the end cysteine and phenylalanine. The CDR3 DNA has 36 bases and is translated from base 1. The V and J ends are trimmed by 8 bases and 1 base, leaving 8 bases between them.

Genomic DNA was extracted from sorted cells for sequencing of the TCRbeta CDR3 region. The immunoSEQ Assay was used to sequence the TCRbeta CDR3 regions. This is the immuneACCESS table as TCRdb keeps it, with only in-frame sequences that have V and J called. A part of the clones is gone; compared with another copy, unresolved V genes explain less than half, and the rest is unexplained. The sample table shows roughly 76,000 clones, and around nine tenths are seen once. The ten largest clones add up to under 7.5% of the sample. The chain is made from TRBV25-1 and TRBJ1-1; no confident D gene assignment can be made. This sequence was found in an adult with an advanced solid tumor such as melanoma, head and neck, liver or kidney cancer. The starting material was CD4+ or CD8+ T cells sorted from blood, obtained in a trial of the OX40 agonist ivuxolimab. CDR3 loop: CASALGNTEAFF. The DNA sequence is TGTGCCAGCGCCCTAGGGAACACTGAAGCTTTCTTT.